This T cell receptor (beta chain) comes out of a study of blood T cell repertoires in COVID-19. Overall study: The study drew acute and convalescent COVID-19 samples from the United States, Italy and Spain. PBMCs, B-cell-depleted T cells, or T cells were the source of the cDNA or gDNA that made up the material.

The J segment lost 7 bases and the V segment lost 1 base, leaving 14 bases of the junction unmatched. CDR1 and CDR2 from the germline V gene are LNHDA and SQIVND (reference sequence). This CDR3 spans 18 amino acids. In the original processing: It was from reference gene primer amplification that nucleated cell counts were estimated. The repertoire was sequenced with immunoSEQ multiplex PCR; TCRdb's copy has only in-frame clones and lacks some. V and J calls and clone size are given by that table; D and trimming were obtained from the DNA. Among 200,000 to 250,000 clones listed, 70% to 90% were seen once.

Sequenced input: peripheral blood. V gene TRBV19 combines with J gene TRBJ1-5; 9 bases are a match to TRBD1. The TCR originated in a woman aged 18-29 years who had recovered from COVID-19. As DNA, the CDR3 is TGTGCCAGTAGTATAGGACTGGGACAGGGAGTGGTAAGCCAGCCCCAGCATTTT. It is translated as CASSIGLGQGVVSQPQHF.